This TCR beta chain came from a study of T cells after yellow fever vaccination. On the study more broadly: Each low-cell-number fraction was prepared by means of SMART-Seq v4 Ultra Low Input.

By sample fraction, this clonotype is medium-sized (0.01 to 0.1%). V trimming: 4 bases; J trimming: 0 bases; junction bases outside the gene matches: 6. The CDR3 sequence is 15 residues long. TCRdb itself ran the 5' RACE reads through MiXCR, one entry per CDR3 protein. The top ten hold over 1.5% of the sample, which has roughly 9,800 distinct CDR3 sequences, 4.5% to 5.5% seen once. The source of this sequence is a man younger than 30 who received the YFV17D yellow fever vaccine. This material consisted of PBMCs, either bulk or a sorted T-cell subset (CD4+, CD8+, memory, or dextramer-sorted; not recorded which), taken roughly 14 days after the first yellow fever vaccination. This rearrangement joins TRBV12-3 or TRBV12-4 to TRBJ2-7; the match to TRBD2 covers 7 bases. The CDR3 sequence: CASSSLPSGSYEQYF. The CDR3 DNA reads as TGTGCCAGCAGTTCCCTCCCTAGCGGCTCCTACGAGCAGTACTTC.